The 25 T cell receptor beta chains in this list originate from one sample, sequenced in a study of CD8 T cells in Susac syndrome. RNA in amounts of about 0.45 to 1 ug was reverse transcribed with random hexamers. In TCRdb, the immunoSEQ multiplex PCR reads were re-called with MiXCR into one record per CDR3 protein. Altogether tens of thousands of distinct CDR3 sequences are present, just under 95% being singletons, with the ten largest covering about 0.28%. Sequenced material: CD8+ T cells from PBMCs. All receptors derive from a human donor in good health.

The chain links TRBV4-1 to TRBJ2-7; perhaps TRBD1 as D (5 bases). The germline gives CDR1 MGHRA, CDR2 YSYEKL. The CDR3 length is 13 residues. Trimming pared 0 bases from V and 2 bases from J, leaving 5 bases between. CDR3 coding DNA: TGCGCCAGCAGCCAAGAGACAGCCTACGAGCAGTACGTC. It encodes CASSQETAYEQYV.

The chain couples TRBV5-4 to TRBJ2-3, with D tentatively TRBD2 (5 bases). This CDR3 has 14 residues. From germline, CDR1 is SGHNT and CDR2 YYREEE (reference sequence). V dropped 0 bases and J dropped 6 bases, with 11 bases sitting between them. In nucleotides, the CDR3 is TGTGCCAGCAGCTTGGATGGTCGAGGGGATACGCAGTATTTT. This codes for CASSLDGRGDTQYF.

The rearrangement uses TRBV4-1 and TRBJ2-3, with TRBD2 identical over 10 bases. The germline gives CDR1 MGHRA, CDR2 YSYEKL. The V and J ends lost 0 bases and 7 bases, in that order; junction bases with no gene match: 4. The CDR3 totals 15 residues. CDR3 nucleotides: TGCGCCAGCAGCCAAGAGCTAGCGGGGGACAATACGCAGTATTTT. It encodes CASSQELAGDNTQYF.

The chain is built from TRBV9 and TRBJ2-1; D is possibly TRBD1 (6 bases). V gave up 3 bases and J gave up 8 bases, with 15 bases separating them. The CDR3 consists of 14 residues. Germline V CDR1 and CDR2: SGDLS, YYNGEE. The CDR3 region is CASSGGTGWDEQFF. CDR3 nucleotides: TGTGCCAGCAGCGGGGGAACAGGGTGGGATGAGCAGTTCTTC.

This sequence joins TRBV7-9 and TRBJ2-1; D gene unclear. CDR3 length equals 12 residues. The V gene lost 6 bases and the J gene lost 7 bases, with 10 bases spanning the gap. Germline V gene lookup returns CDR1 SEHNR and CDR2 FQNEAQ (reference sequence). The CDR3 reads CASRLLGNEQFF. The CDR3 DNA sequence: TGTGCCAGCAGGCTTTTAGGGAATGAGCAGTTCTTC. Combining the CDR3 with reference TRBV7-9 and TRBJ2-1 gives the whole variable domain DTGVSQNPRHKITKRGQNVTFRCDPISEHNRLYWYRQTLGQGPEFLTYFQNEAQLEKSRLLSDRFSAERPKGSFSTLEIQRTEQGDSAMYLCASRLLGNEQFFGPGTRLTVL.

V is TRBV20-1 and J is TRBJ2-2; 11 bases are shared with TRBD2. Trimming cost V 0 bases and J 3 bases; bases outside gene matches: 0. The CDR3 covers 15 residues. Germline V lookup: CDR1 DFQATT, CDR2 SNEGSKA (reference sequence). This chain's CDR3 is CSARELAGDTGELFF. The CDR3 DNA reads TGCAGTGCTAGAGAACTAGCGGGGGACACCGGGGAGCTGTTTTTT.

In its sample, this clonotype was seen once. The chain couples TRBV7-9 to TRBJ2-1; 10 nucleotides agree with TRBD2. Germline assignment: CDR1 SEHNR and CDR2 FQNEAQ (reference sequence). V gave up 3 bases and J gave up 5 bases; unmatched junction bases: 10. The CDR3 is 17 residues long. The CDR3, as DNA: TGTGCCAGCAGCTTTATGAGCGGGAGGGCCTATCACAATGAGCAGTTCTTC. Protein sequence: CASSFMSGRAYHNEQFF. Using reference TRBV7-9 and TRBJ2-1 for the parts outside the CDR3, the full variable domain is DTGVSQNPRHKITKRGQNVTFRCDPISEHNRLYWYRQTLGQGPEFLTYFQNEAQLEKSRLLSDRFSAERPKGSFSTLEIQRTEQGDSAMYLCASSFMSGRAYHNEQFFGPGTRLTVL.

The chain uses TRBV5-1 and TRBJ2-7; either TRBD1 or TRBD2 may supply D (5 bases each). Per the germline V gene, CDR1 is SGHRS and CDR2 is YFSETQ. Between the trimmed V and J ends, which lost 0 bases and 5 bases, there was a span of 15 bases. There are 15 residues in the CDR3. CDR3 residues: CASSLDWDRDDEQYF. The DNA of the CDR3 is TGCGCCAGCAGCTTGGACTGGGACCGCGACGACGAGCAGTACTTC.

This chain connects TRBV30 to TRBJ1-4; TRBD1 might be the D (6 bases). Trimming took 4 bases from V and 3 from J, leaving 12 bases between them. Germline assignment: CDR1 GTSNPN and CDR2 SVGIG (reference sequence). The CDR3 has 14 residues. The CDR3 DNA is TGTGCCTGGACGGGAGGACAGTCTAATGAAAAACTGTTTTTT. Protein: CAWTGGQSNEKLFF.

The CDR3 here is CASSPPQGPSYEQYF. The CDR3 nucleotides read TGTGCCAGCAGTCCGCCGCAGGGCCCCTCCTACGAGCAGTACTTC. The chain carries TRBV27 and TRBJ2-7; TRBD1 might be the D (5 bases). Germline loops: CDR1 MNHEY, CDR2 SMNVEV (reference sequence). The CDR3 length is 15 residues. The ends were cut back, 5 bases at V and 0 bases at J, with 14 bases in the middle.

The chain joins TRBV7-9 to TRBJ1-1; D not resolved. V was clipped by 6 bases and J by 5 bases, with 13 bases between them. This CDR3 contains 13 residues. Germline lookup yields CDR1 SEHNR and CDR2 FQNEAQ (reference sequence). CDR3 nucleotides: TGTGCCAGCAGACCGGCTCTGGGGACTGAAGCTTTCTTT. This codes for CASRPALGTEAFF.

The chain joins TRBV20-1 to TRBJ1-5, with D tentatively TRBD1 (6 bases). Germline V gene data show CDR1 as DFQATT and CDR2 as SNEGSKA (reference sequence). Trimming cost V 0 bases and J 9 bases, with 18 bases left between them. The CDR3 loop spans 15 amino acids. The CDR3 coding sequence is TGCAGTGCTAGAGATTGGCAGGGGACGGCCTCGCCCCAGCATTTT. This codes for CSARDWQGTASPQHF.

The gene calls are TRBV3-1 and TRBJ2-3; D gene unclear. This CDR3 has 16 residues. Trimming pared 1 base from V and 3 bases from J, leaving 14 bases between. Germline CDR1 is LGHDT and CDR2 is YNNKEL (reference sequence). The CDR3 nucleotides are TGTGCCAGCAGCCAAGGCCGTGTAGTGGGGACAGATACGCAGTATTTT. Amino acids: CASSQGRVVGTDTQYF.

The chain employs TRBV29-1 and TRBJ2-3; no clear D gene. This CDR3 spans 13 amino acids. The V end was cut by 7 bases, the J end by 1 base, with 12 bases between. Germline lookup yields CDR1 SQVTM and CDR2 ANQGSEA. CDR3 amino acids: CSGQSAGTDTQYF. CDR3 DNA: TGCAGCGGGCAGTCTGCGGGCACAGATACGCAGTATTTT.

Comment on this clonotype: The junction shows a germline mismatch at one end, possibly a read error. The V and J genes are TRBV12-3 or TRBV12-4 and TRBJ2-1; D is ambiguous. The CDR3 is made up of 9 amino acids. In DNA, the CDR3 is TGTGCCAGCAGTTTTGTCAGGATCTTC. It yields the protein CASSFVRIF.

The CDR3 DNA reads as TGTGCCAGTAGTTGGCGGGCAGGAGATACGCAGTATTTT. This codes for CASSWRAGDTQYF. The chain couples TRBV19 to TRBJ2-3; D is possibly TRBD2 (5 bases). Germline lookup yields CDR1 LNHDA and CDR2 SQIVND (reference sequence). CDR3 length equals 13 residues. Between the trimmed V and J ends, which lost 5 bases and 5 bases, there was a span of 11 bases. The full variable domain, with the rest looked up from reference TRBV19 and TRBJ2-3, is DGGITQSPKYLFRKEGQNVTLSCEQNLNHDAMYWYRQDPGQGLRLIYYSQIVNDFQKGDIAEGYSVSREKKESFPLTVTSAQKNPTAFYLCASSWRAGDTQYFGPGTRLTVL.

V and J are TRBV9 and TRBJ2-5; D call uncertain. This CDR3 is built from 14 residues. The V gene lost 1 base and the J gene lost 2 bases, with 9 bases spanning the gap. Germline V CDR1 and CDR2: SGDLS, YYNGEE. The CDR3: CASSVKGLQETQYF. The CDR3, as DNA: TGTGCCAGCAGCGTAAAAGGGCTTCAAGAGACCCAGTACTTC.

The chain has TRBV4-1 and TRBJ1-2; no clear D. V was pared by 1 base and J by 4 bases, with 13 bases between. Germline V CDR1 and CDR2: MGHRA, YSYEKL. CDR3 length: 15 amino acids. The CDR3 region has the DNA TGCGCCAGCAGCCAAGTTCCCCAGGCGTCCTATGGCTACACCTTC. Translated: CASSQVPQASYGYTF.

The chain uses TRBV29-1 and TRBJ1-1; tentatively, D is TRBD1 (5 bases). The CDR3 loop spans 12 amino acids. Trimming cost V 4 bases and J 4 bases, with 10 bases left between them. Germline CDR1 SQVTM, CDR2 ANQGSEA. The CDR3 spells CSVGRVGTEAFF. CDR3 in DNA: TGCAGCGTTGGCAGGGTTGGCACTGAAGCTTTCTTT. The full variable domain, rest sourced from reference TRBV29-1 and TRBJ1-1, is SAVISQKPSRDICQRGTSLTIQCQVDSQVTMMFWYRQQPGQSLTLIATANQGSEATYESGFVIDKFPISRPNLTFSTLTVSNMSPEDSSIYLCSVGRVGTEAFFGQGTRLTVV.

CDR3 DNA: TGTGCCAGCAGTTCCCACCGTCCGTGGGGATCCTACAATGAGCAGTTCTTC. Its protein product is CASSSHRPWGSYNEQFF. This rearrangement joins TRBV6-5 to TRBJ2-1; D not resolved. Germline lookup yields CDR1 MNHEY and CDR2 SVGAGI. V was shortened by 4 bases and J by 1 base, with 17 bases between the two germline ends. CDR3 size: 17 residues.

J is TRBJ2-7 and V is TRBV24-1, with TRBD1 identical over 7 bases. Germline values: CDR1 KGHDR, CDR2 SFDVKD. J gave up 8 bases and V 4 bases, and 7 bases lay outside the gene matches. CDR3 length: 13 residues. The CDR3 DNA sequence: TGTGCCACCAGTGACTACGGACAGGAGCAGCAGTACGTC. Translated: CATSDYGQEQQYV.

The J gene is TRBJ1-1, the V gene TRBV4-1, with D maybe TRBD1 (6 bases). The CDR3 consists of 14 residues. Trimming removed 5 bases from V and 5 bases from J, with 15 bases in between. CDR1 and CDR2 (germline): MGHRA, YSYEKL. CDR3 amino acids: CASSSAGARTEAFF. The CDR3 DNA reads as TGCGCCAGCAGCTCAGCAGGGGCTCGGACTGAAGCTTTCTTT.

The chain joins TRBV12-3 or TRBV12-4 to TRBJ2-5; weak D call: TRBD2 (6 bases). The CDR3 extends over 15 amino acids. Trimming pared 3 bases from V and 1 base from J, leaving 12 bases between. The CDR3 loop is CASSFIHGSQETQYF. Written as DNA, the CDR3 is TGTGCCAGCAGTTTTATACACGGGAGCCAAGAGACCCAGTACTTC.

The V and J genes are TRBV7-9 and TRBJ2-3; D remains unclear. This CDR3 contains 12 residues. Germline CDR1 reads SEHNR; CDR2 reads FQNEAQ (reference sequence). V was cut by 5 bases and J by 4 bases, with 7 bases left in between. The CDR3 reads CASSPAADTQYF. DNA for the CDR3: TGTGCCAGCAGCCCGGCCGCAGATACGCAGTATTTT.

Here the CDR3 DNA reads TGCAGTGCTAGAGATGGCACAGGGGGATGGGTTCAGCCCCAGCATTTT. It translates to CSARDGTGGWVQPQHF. This chain connects TRBV20-1 to TRBJ1-5, with 8 bases matching TRBD1. Germline CDR1 reads DFQATT; CDR2 reads SNEGSKA (reference sequence). The trim removed 0 bases at V and 6 bases at J, leaving 10 bases unmatched. The CDR3 sequence is 16 residues long.